These 8 T cell receptor beta chains came from one sample sequenced in a study of cytomegalovirus exposure and HLA in healthy donors. This PCR relied on a set of 60 Vbeta primers and 13 Jbeta primers. Assay used: immunoSEQ multiplex PCR; TCRdb lists only in-frame clones, some missing. The sample consists of under 200,000 clones, about 84% of them appearing once. Sequences were obtained from PBMCs. The receptors derive from a man aged 50 or older in good health and CMV-seropositive.

V gene TRBV28 combines with J gene TRBJ1-4; 7 bases match TRBD1. The V segment lost 1 base and the J segment 8 bases; nucleotides outside the gene matches: 4. The CDR3 is 14 residues long. CDR1 and CDR2 from the germline V gene are MDHEN and SYDVKM. CDR3 amino acids: CASSLYRGEEKLFF. CDR3 sequence (DNA): TGTGCCAGCAGTTTATACAGGGGAGAAGAAAAACTGTTTTTT.

The chain is built from TRBV28 and TRBJ2-2; D perhaps matches TRBD1 (6 bases). CDR1 is MDHEN and CDR2 is SYDVKM in the germline V gene. Trimming removed 5 bases at V and 0 bases at J, with 25 bases between. The CDR3 covers 20 residues. This chain's CDR3 is CASSPSSWDNPVPNTGELFF. The CDR3 bases are TGTGCCAGCAGTCCAAGTTCGTGGGACAACCCAGTCCCGAACACCGGGGAGCTGTTTTTT.

Here the CDR3 DNA reads TGTGCCAGCAGTCCCATCCGACATACAACTAATGAAAAACTGTTTTTT. Translating gives CASSPIRHTTNEKLFF. V and J are TRBV27 and TRBJ1-4; no definite D call. Trimming pared 5 bases from V and 0 bases from J, leaving 13 bases between. The CDR3 is made up of 16 amino acids. Germline assignment: CDR1 MNHEY and CDR2 SMNVEV (reference sequence).

This clone was observed a few times. This sequence joins TRBV7-2 and TRBJ1-2; TRBD1 matches at 7 bases. Looked up from germline, CDR1 is SGHTA and CDR2 is FQGNSA. The ends lost 3 bases at V and 9 bases at J; junction bases unmatched: 10. This CDR3 has 14 amino acids. CDR3 sequence reads: CASSLDQNRGSYTF. Written as DNA, the CDR3 is TGTGCCAGCAGCTTGGACCAAAACAGGGGTAGCTACACCTTC.

The chain combines TRBV29-1 with TRBJ1-4; possibly TRBD1 for D (5 bases). Trimming removed 4 bases at V and 5 bases at J, with 20 bases between. Germline CDR1 reads SQVTM; CDR2 reads ANQGSEA. The CDR3 extends over 16 amino acids. CDR3 region: CSVVGYGGGMNEKLFF. The CDR3 bases are TGCAGCGTTGTGGGGTACGGGGGAGGGATGAATGAAAAACTGTTTTTT.

The V call is TRBV2, the J call TRBJ2-1; TRBD1 agrees at 7 bases. J lost 5 bases, V lost 5 bases, and 3 bases had no gene match. Per the germline V gene, CDR1 is SNHLY and CDR2 is FYNNEI. The CDR3 spans 13 residues. As DNA, the CDR3 is TGTGCCAGCAGTCGACAGGGAAACAATGAGCAGTTCTTC. Translating it yields CASSRQGNNEQFF.

The chain employs TRBV5-4 and TRBJ2-4, with TRBD1 identical over 8 bases. The CDR3 is 15 residues long. Germline V CDR1 and CDR2: SGHNT, YYREEE (reference sequence). V dropped 0 bases and J dropped 6; count of bases not matched to a gene: 5. The CDR3 bases are TGTGCCAGCAGCTTGGTGCAGGGGGCCTTAAACATTCAGTACTTC. Translation gives CASSLVQGALNIQYF.

The chain is built from TRBV28 and TRBJ1-2; D is uncertain. V was trimmed by 6 bases and J by 8 bases, leaving 16 bases between them. In germline, CDR1 is MDHEN, CDR2 SYDVKM. The CDR3 runs 13 residues. CDR3 sequence reads: CASSPTGSQGYTF. The CDR3 DNA is TGTGCCAGCAGCCCAACGGGGAGTCAAGGCTACACCTTC.